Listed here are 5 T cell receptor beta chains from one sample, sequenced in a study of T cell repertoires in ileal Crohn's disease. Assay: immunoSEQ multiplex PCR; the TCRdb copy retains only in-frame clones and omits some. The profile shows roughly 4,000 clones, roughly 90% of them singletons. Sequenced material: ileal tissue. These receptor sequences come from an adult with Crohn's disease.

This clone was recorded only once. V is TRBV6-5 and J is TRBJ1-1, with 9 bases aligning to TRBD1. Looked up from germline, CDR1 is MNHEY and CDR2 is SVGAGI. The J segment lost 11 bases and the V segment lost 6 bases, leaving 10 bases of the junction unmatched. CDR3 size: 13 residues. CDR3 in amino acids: CASSIGTGYEAFF. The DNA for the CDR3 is TGTGCCAGCAGCATAGGGACAGGGTATGAGGCTTTCTTT.

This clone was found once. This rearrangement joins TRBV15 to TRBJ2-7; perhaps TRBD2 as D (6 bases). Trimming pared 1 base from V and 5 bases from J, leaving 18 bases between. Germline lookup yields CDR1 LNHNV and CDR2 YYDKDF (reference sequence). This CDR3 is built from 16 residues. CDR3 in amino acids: CATSRGGTVGGNEQYF. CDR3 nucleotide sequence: TGTGCCACCAGCAGAGGGGGGACGGTCGGCGGGAACGAGCAGTACTTC. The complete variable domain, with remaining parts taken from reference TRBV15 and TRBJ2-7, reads DAMVIQNPRYQVTQFGKPVTLSCSQTLNHNVMYWYQQKSSQAPKLLFHYYDKDFNNEADTPDNFQSRRPNTSFCFLDIRSPGLGDTAMYLCATSRGGTVGGNEQYFGPGTRLTVT.

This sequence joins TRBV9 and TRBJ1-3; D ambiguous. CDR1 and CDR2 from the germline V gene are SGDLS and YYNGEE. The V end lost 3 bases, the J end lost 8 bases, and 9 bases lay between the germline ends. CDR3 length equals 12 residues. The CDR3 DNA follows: TGTGCCAGCAGCGAGACCTCGGACACCATATATTTT. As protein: CASSETSDTIYF.

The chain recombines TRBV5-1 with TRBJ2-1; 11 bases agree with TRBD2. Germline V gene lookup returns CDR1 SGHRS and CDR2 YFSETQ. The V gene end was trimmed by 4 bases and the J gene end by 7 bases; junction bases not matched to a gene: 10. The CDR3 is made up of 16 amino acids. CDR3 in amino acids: CASSVYSGGAWNEQFF. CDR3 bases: TGCGCCAGCAGCGTCTATAGCGGGGGGGCCTGGAATGAGCAGTTCTTC. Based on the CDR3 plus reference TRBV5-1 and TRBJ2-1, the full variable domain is KAGVTQTPRYLIKTRGQQVTLSCSPISGHRSVSWYQQTPGQGLQFLFEYFSETQRNKGNFPGRFSGRQFSNSRSEMNVSTLELGDSALYLCASSVYSGGAWNEQFFGPGTRLTVL.

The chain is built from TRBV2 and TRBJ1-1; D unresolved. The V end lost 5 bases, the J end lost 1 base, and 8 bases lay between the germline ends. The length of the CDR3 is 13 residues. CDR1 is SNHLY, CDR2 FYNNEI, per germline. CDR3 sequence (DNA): TGTGCCAGCAGTACCGGGAGGAACACTGAAGCTTTCTTT. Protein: CASSTGRNTEAFF.